These T cell receptor beta chains were read from a single sample in a study of blood T cell repertoires in COVID-19. TCRdb's copy holds only in-frame clones and misses some; the assay was immunoSEQ multiplex PCR. The sample consists of just over 80,000 clones, approximately 81% of them appearing once. Sequenced material: peripheral blood. These receptors were taken from a man aged 80 or over with acute or convalescent COVID-19. The CDR3 runs from the conserved cysteine through the conserved F or W. The D gene is left open where the match is weak. The size entry is marked missing in some rows and otherwise reads once, few, many or a size class.

CDR3nt	CDR3aa	v_gene	abundance	d_gene	j_gene
TGCGCCAGCAGCTTGAACGGGAATCCAACAGATACGCAGTATTTT	CASSLNGNPTDTQYF	TRBV5-1	few	NA	TRBJ2-3
TGCAGCGCCGGGATCGGGGAAAAACTGTTTTTT	CSAGIGEKLFF	TRBV29-1	NA	NA	TRBJ1-4
TGTGCCAGTATAGACAGGGAGGGCAATCAGCCCCAGCATTTT	CASIDREGNQPQHF	TRBV2	few	TRBD1	TRBJ1-5
TGTGCCAGCAAGACAGGGGGCTCGACGTTGGGCTACACCTTC	CASKTGGSTLGYTF	TRBV28	NA	TRBD1	TRBJ1-2
TGTGCCAGCAGCCCCCAGGGACTAGACTCCTACAATGAGCAGTTCTTC	CASSPQGLDSYNEQFF	TRBV2	NA	TRBD2	TRBJ2-1
TGTGCCAGCGAAAACCAAGACTCTCGCAATCAGCCCCAGCATTTT	CASENQDSRNQPQHF	TRBV6-5	NA	NA	TRBJ1-5
TGTGCCAGCTCACCCCCGGGGGAAAATGAGCAGTTCTTC	CASSPPGENEQFF	TRBV18	NA	NA	TRBJ2-1
TGTGCCAGCAGCCAAGATTGGCGGGGGGCTAGCACAGATACGCAGTATTTT	CASSQDWRGASTDTQYF	TRBV14	few	TRBD2	TRBJ2-3
TGCAGCGTTAGACTAGGAAATCGTCGCGAGCAGTACTTC	CSVRLGNRREQYF	TRBV29-1	NA	NA	TRBJ2-7
TGTGCCAGCTCCCGGCCTAGCAGTTACAATGAGCAGTTCTTC	CASSRPSSYNEQFF	TRBV18	NA	NA	TRBJ2-1
TGTGCCAGCGGTTTACTGGGAAACACCATATATTTT	CASGLLGNTIYF	TRBV28	NA	NA	TRBJ1-3
TGTGCCAGCAGTTTGGGGGGGGCCCCCTACAATGAGCAGTTCTTC	CASSLGGAPYNEQFF	TRBV28	once	NA	TRBJ2-1
TGTGCCACCAGTGATTTATCACAGGGCGACGAGCAGTACTTC	CATSDLSQGDEQYF	TRBV24-1	NA	NA	TRBJ2-7
TGTGCCAACTCAAAGGGGGCAGGTGGCTACACCTTC	CANSKGAGGYTF	TRBV28	NA	TRBD1	TRBJ1-2
TGCAGCGTGGGGCATGGGATGACTAGTTCCAGCGAGCAGTACTTC	CSVGHGMTSSSEQYF	TRBV29-1	NA	NA	TRBJ2-7
TGTGCCAGCAGTCCTCAGATCTCCTACGAGCAGTACTTC	CASSPQISYEQYF	TRBV27	NA	NA	TRBJ2-7
TGTGCCAGCAGTTTACGGCGACGGGTTTACAATGAGCAGTTCTTC	CASSLRRRVYNEQFF	TRBV28	NA	NA	TRBJ2-1
TGTGCCAGCAGCGTAGCTCCTAGCGGACCTCAAGAGACCCAGTACTTC	CASSVAPSGPQETQYF	TRBV9	NA	TRBD2	TRBJ2-5